This T cell receptor (beta chain) was identified in a study of shared clonotypes between healthy human individuals. Overall study context: Three plates were used per donor for CD4 naive, three for CD4 memory, two for CD8 naive and one for CD8 memory. The study, taken as a whole, reports: In contrast to clonotypes shared by all four donors, non-shared clonotypes had lower generation probabilities.

The CDR3 contains 14 residues. Germline lookup yields CDR1 MNHEY and CDR2 SMNVEV (reference sequence). Unmatched junction bases numbered 5, after V lost 5 bases and J lost 7 bases. Method: immunoSEQ multiplex PCR; TCRdb's copy keeps in-frame clones and lacks some. The sample gives 330,000 or so clones, around 79% of which show up once; more than 9% is in the top ten. A CD45RA+ naive subset and a CD45RA-negative memory subset were split from CD4+ cells. In the case of this clone: What it recognizes is unknown.

Sequences were obtained from memory CD4+ T cells sorted from blood. Subset noted: CD45RA-negative fraction. The TCR sequence derives from a man aged 30 to 39 in good health. The chain recombines TRBV27 with TRBJ1-5, with TRBD1 matching 10 bases. Here the CDR3 DNA reads TGTGCCAGCAGTGCAGGGACAGGGGAACAGCCCCAGCATTTT. This encodes CASSAGTGEQPQHF.